These T cell receptor beta chains were read from a single sample in a study of blood T cell repertoires in COVID-19. The assay was immunoSEQ multiplex PCR, and TCRdb's table has in-frame clones only and misses some. The repertoire holds around 220,000 clones, with roughly 84% as singletons. The specimen was peripheral blood. These receptors were collected from a man aged 30 to 39 with active or convalescent COVID-19. Both conserved end residues are part of each CDR3. The D gene is left open where the match is weak. Clone size appears in some rows only: once, few, many, or a class for an expanded clone.

TRBJ1-2 TRBV4-1 - - TGCGCCAGCAGCCAAGGCGACGGCCGGGTGGGTGGCTACACCTTC CASSQGDGRVGGYTF
TRBJ1-5 TRBV6-5 - - TGTGCCAGCAGTACCGGGGGAGGGAACAATCAGCCCCAGCATTTT CASSTGGGNNQPQHF
TRBJ2-3 TRBV30 - - TGTGCCTGGAGCACCGGGACACAGAGCACAGATACGCAGTATTTT CAWSTGTQSTDTQYF
TRBJ2-7 TRBV10-1 few TRBD2 TGCGCCAGCAGTACCGGGACTAGCGGAGAGCAGTACTTC CASSTGTSGEQYF
TRBJ2-1 TRBV5-1 few - TGCGCCAGCACCCGGGACAACTCCTACAATGAGCAGTTCTTC CASTRDNSYNEQFF
TRBJ2-2 TRBV4-2 - TRBD1 TGTGCCAGCAGCCAAGTTGGGACAGGATACACCGGGGAGCTGTTTTTT CASSQVGTGYTGELFF
TRBJ1-3 TRBV6-2/TRBV6-3 - - TGTGCCAGCAGCGACCCGCGGCAGTCTGGAAACACCATATATTTT CASSDPRQSGNTIYF
TRBJ1-4 TRBV6-2/TRBV6-3 - - TGTGCCAGCAGTTCGGGGGTGCACGAAAAACTGTTTTTT CASSSGVHEKLFF
TRBJ1-4 TRBV7-2 - - TGTGCCAGCAGCTCCCCGAGGACTAATGAAAAACTGTTTTTT CASSSPRTNEKLFF
TRBJ1-6 TRBV30 once - TGTGCCGAGAGACAGAATAATCATAATTCACCCCTCCACTTT CAERQNNHNSPLHF
TRBJ1-1 TRBV25-1 few - TGTGCCAGCAGGTCTCGGGGGGCTGGGACTGAAGCTTTCTTT CASRSRGAGTEAFF
TRBJ2-5 TRBV2 - TRBD2 TGTGCCAGCAGTCCGGGACTAGAAGAGACCCAGTACTTC CASSPGLEETQYF
TRBJ2-7 TRBV5-6 - - TGTGCCAGCAGCCGGGGGTTGCTCGAGCAGTACTTC CASSRGLLEQYF
TRBJ1-2 TRBV5-1 - - TGCGCCAGCAGCTTGAACACAGCCGGGGACTACACCTTC CASSLNTAGDYTF
TRBJ2-5 TRBV9 - - TGTGCCAGCAGCGTAGGTGGCAGACAAGAGACCCAGTACTTC CASSVGGRQETQYF
TRBJ2-5 TRBV5-6 once TRBD1 TGTGCCAGCAGCCCCAGGAAGGGGGCGGTTGAGACCCAGTACTTC CASSPRKGAVETQYF
TRBJ2-3 TRBV28 few - TGTGCCAGCAGTTTTCTCGCGGCGGATACGCAGTATTTT CASSFLAADTQYF
TRBJ2-3 TRBV21-1 - - TGTGCCAGCAGCGTCCCGGGACAGACTATTACAACAGATACGCAGTATTTT CASSVPGQTITTDTQYF
TRBJ1-4 TRBV18 - TRBD1 TGTGCCAGCTCACGAAAACCGGGACAGGAAAATGAAAAACTGTTTTTT CASSRKPGQENEKLFF
TRBJ2-1 TRBV2 - TRBD2 TGTGCCAGCAGCCCGACTAGCCTGGAGAGGAGTGAGCAGTTCTTC CASSPTSLERSEQFF
TRBJ2-5 TRBV28 - TRBD2 TGTGCCAGCAGTTTATTAGCGGGAGGGCCTAGGGAGACCCAGTACTTC CASSLLAGGPRETQYF
TRBJ2-2 TRBV5-3 - TRBD2 TGTGCCAGAAGCGGGACTAGCGGGGGCGCTAACACCGGGGAGCTGTTTTTT CARSGTSGGANTGELFF
TRBJ2-3 TRBV27 - TRBD2 TGTGCCAGCAACCGGGGGGTAGGCACAGATACGCAGTATTTT CASNRGVGTDTQYF
TRBJ1-5 TRBV28 - - TGTGCCAGCGTACGACCGGGACAAGTAAATCAGCCCCAGCATTTT CASVRPGQVNQPQHF
TRBJ2-7 TRBV11-3 - TRBD2 TGTGCCAGCAGCTTAGGGGAGGGACTAGAGCAGTACTTC CASSLGEGLEQYF
TRBJ1-5 TRBV28 - - TGTGCCAGCGCGTTGGCACAGTTCCATCAGCCCCAGCATTTT CASALAQFHQPQHF
TRBJ2-7 TRBV7-8 - TRBD2 TGTGCCAGCAGCTTAGGAGCGGGGGGAACCTACGAGCAGTACTTC CASSLGAGGTYEQYF
TRBJ2-1 TRBV6-6 - TRBD2 TGTGCCAGCAGACTTAGCGGGAGGTTAAAGGGTGAGCAGTTCTTC CASRLSGRLKGEQFF
TRBJ1-2 TRBV28 once - TGTGCCATCCTACCCCCCCGGGGAATGGGTGGCTACACCTTC CAILPPRGMGGYTF
TRBJ1-1 TRBV9 once - TGTGCCAGCAGCGTAGGGGGGCGAAAAACTGAAGCTTTCTTT CASSVGGRKTEAFF
TRBJ2-3 TRBV5-1 - TRBD1 TGCGCCAGCAGCTTACCGGGACAGGGGATAGATACGCAGTATTTT CASSLPGQGIDTQYF
TRBJ2-1 TRBV27 - - TGTGCCAGCAGTTCCCAGAGCGGGCATGAGCAGTTCTTC CASSSQSGHEQFF
TRBJ1-2 TRBV12-3/TRBV12-4 - TRBD1 TGTGCCAGCAGGACAGGGCCGGGTGGCTACACCTTC CASRTGPGGYTF
TRBJ2-7 TRBV19 few TRBD1 TGTGCCAGTAGTACCGGACAGGGCTGGGGCGAGCAGTACTTC CASSTGQGWGEQYF
TRBJ1-4 TRBV19 - TRBD1 TGTGCCAGTAGTATGTGGGACAGGGGAGGCGAAAAACTGTTTTTT CASSMWDRGGEKLFF
TRBJ2-2 TRBV7-2 - - TGTGCCAGCAGCTTATATATCTTAGTAGCGGATGTCAGAGGGGAGCTGTTTTTT CASSLYILVADVRGELFF
TRBJ2-5 TRBV28 - - TGTGCCAGCAGTCTCCCCGGGCAAGAGACCCAGTACTTC CASSLPGQETQYF
TRBJ2-5 TRBV11-2 - - TGTGCCAGCAGCCGCGGGTACCCGGGAGAGACCCAGTACTTC CASSRGYPGETQYF
TRBJ1-2 TRBV10-3 - - TGTGCCATCAGAGCTCAATCCCATGGCTACACCTTC CAIRAQSHGYTF
TRBJ2-1 TRBV18 once - TGTGCCAGCTCACTTGTTGGGCCTCAGTACAATGAGCAGTTCTTC CASSLVGPQYNEQFF
TRBJ2-6 TRBV30 once - TGTGCCTGGAGTGAGCCGGGGGCCAACGTCCTGACTTTC CAWSEPGANVLTF
TRBJ1-1 TRBV6-1 few TRBD1 TGTGCCAGCAATGAAGACAGGGTGAACACTGAAGCTTTCTTT CASNEDRVNTEAFF
TRBJ2-7 TRBV4-3 - - TGCGCCAGCAGCCAAGAGGATGGGACAAACTACGAGCAGTACTTC CASSQEDGTNYEQYF
TRBJ1-1 TRBV6-1 few - TGTGCCAGCAGTGAAGGACAGGAGGACACTGAAGCTTTCTTT CASSEGQEDTEAFF
TRBJ2-1 TRBV24-1 once TRBD2 TGTGCCACCAGCGAACTAGCGGCCAGCTCCTACAATGAGCAGTTCTTC CATSELAASSYNEQFF
TRBJ1-6 TRBV5-1 - TRBD1 TGCGCCAGCAGCGACATACAGGGGGGTGGCTCACCCCTCCACTTT CASSDIQGGGSPLHF